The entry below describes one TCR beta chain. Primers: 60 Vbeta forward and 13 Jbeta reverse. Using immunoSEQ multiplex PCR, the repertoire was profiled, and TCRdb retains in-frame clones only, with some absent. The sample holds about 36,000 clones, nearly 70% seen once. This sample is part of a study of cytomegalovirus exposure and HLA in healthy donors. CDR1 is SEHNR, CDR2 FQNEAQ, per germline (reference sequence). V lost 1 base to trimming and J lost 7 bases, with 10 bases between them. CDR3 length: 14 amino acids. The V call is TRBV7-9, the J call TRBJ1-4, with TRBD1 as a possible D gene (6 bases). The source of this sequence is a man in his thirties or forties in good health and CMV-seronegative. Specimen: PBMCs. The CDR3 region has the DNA TGTGCCAGCAGCTTAGTCAGGGGCAGTGAAAAACTGTTTTTT. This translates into CASSLVRGSEKLFF.